The 31 T cell receptor beta chains below were found in one sample sequenced in a study of shared clonotypes between healthy human individuals. Assay used: immunoSEQ multiplex PCR; TCRdb lists only in-frame clones, some missing. This table has approximately 2,200,000 clones, roughly 91% appearing once. The naive CD8 fraction comprised CD45RO-negative cells positively selected for CCR7 and excluded terminally differentiated effector memory CD45RA+ cells. The specimen was naive CD8+ T cells from PBMCs. The receptors stem from a man aged 18-30 years in good health. Some clones in this sample may be carry-over from other donors' samples.

The chain joins TRBV27 to TRBJ2-3, with D maybe TRBD2 (5 bases). V lost 0 bases, J lost 5 bases, and 9 bases lay in between. Germline-derived CDR1 and CDR2 are MNHEY and SMNVEV (reference sequence). The CDR3 is made up of 14 amino acids. Written as DNA, the CDR3 is TGTGCCAGCAGTTTATCGACGGGATTAGATACGCAGTATTTT. It translates to CASSLSTGLDTQYF.

CDR3: CASSPEVGGSSYEQYF. CDR3 coding DNA: TGTGCCAGCAGCCCAGAGGTGGGGGGAAGCTCCTACGAGCAGTACTTC. V and J are TRBV9 and TRBJ2-7; possible D gene TRBD2, 6 bases. Trimming shortened V by 4 bases and J by 0 bases, and 17 bases separated the two germline ends. Germline loops: CDR1 SGDLS, CDR2 YYNGEE. The CDR3 sequence is 16 residues long.

V is TRBV28 and J is TRBJ2-7; 9 nucleotides agree with TRBD2. CDR1 is MDHEN and CDR2 is SYDVKM in the germline V gene. V lost 4 bases to trimming and J lost 1 base; unmatched junction nucleotides: 5. The CDR3 is made up of 15 amino acids. CDR3 DNA: TGTGCCAGCAGTTCCGAGACTAGCGGTTCCTACGAGCAGTACTTC. This codes for CASSSETSGSYEQYF.

J is TRBJ2-7 and V is TRBV28; either TRBD1 or TRBD2 may fit D (5 bases each). Trimming shortened V by 2 bases and J by 1 base, and 18 bases separated the two germline ends. Looked up from germline, CDR1 is MDHEN and CDR2 is SYDVKM. The CDR3 covers 17 residues. The CDR3 sequence: CASSLAGGGRISYEQYF. The CDR3 nucleotides read TGTGCCAGCAGTTTAGCTGGTGGGGGACGGATATCCTACGAGCAGTACTTC.

CDR3 residues: CASARLAGKETQYF. The DNA of the CDR3 is TGTGCCAGCGCCAGACTAGCGGGGAAAGAGACCCAGTACTTC. V is TRBV7-6 and J is TRBJ2-5, with 11 bases matching TRBD2. The CDR3 spans 14 residues. Per germline, CDR1 SGHVS and CDR2 FNYEAQ. After removal of 8 bases from V and 3 bases from J, the junction contained 5 bases not matched to a gene.

The rearrangement joins TRBV14 to TRBJ1-2; the D gene is possibly TRBD1 (5 bases). Per the germline V gene, CDR1 is SGHDN and CDR2 is FVKESK. This CDR3 comprises 17 residues. V was pared by 3 bases and J by 2 bases, with 19 bases between. This CDR3 reads CASSQLGWEGTNYGYTF. The CDR3 DNA reads as TGTGCCAGCAGCCAGTTGGGTTGGGAGGGGACGAACTATGGCTACACCTTC.

The chain links TRBV28 to TRBJ1-1; D gene ambiguous. This CDR3 is 11 amino acids long. The ends were cut back, 5 bases at V and 4 bases at J, with 5 bases in the middle. Germline-derived CDR1 and CDR2 are MDHEN and SYDVKM. CDR3 amino acids: CASSGITEAFF. The CDR3, as DNA: TGTGCCAGCAGTGGTATCACTGAAGCTTTCTTT.

J is TRBJ1-5 and V is TRBV7-9; D not resolved. V lost 4 bases to trimming and J lost 9 bases, with 10 bases between them. Germline lookup yields CDR1 SEHNR and CDR2 FQNEAQ (reference sequence). This CDR3 spans 12 amino acids. The CDR3 bases are TGTGCCAGCAGCTACCCGGAGGGGCCCCAGCATTTT. This codes for CASSYPEGPQHF.

This chain uses TRBV6-5 with TRBJ2-1; D perhaps matches TRBD1 (6 bases). The V gene's germline CDR1 is MNHEY and CDR2 SVGAGI. Trimming pared 6 bases from V and 4 bases from J, leaving 13 bases between. The CDR3 is 14 residues long. The CDR3 here is CASSHRGQYNEQFF. The CDR3 coding sequence is TGTGCCAGCAGCCACCGTGGACAGTACAATGAGCAGTTCTTC.

The J gene is TRBJ2-7, the V gene TRBV5-1, with 11 bases identical to TRBD2. This CDR3 contains 15 residues. From germline, CDR1 is SGHRS and CDR2 YFSETQ. V lost 2 bases and J lost 5; bases outside the gene matches: 6. CDR3 sequence reads: CASSFSLAGGDEQYF. The CDR3 DNA sequence: TGCGCCAGCAGCTTTTCCTTAGCGGGAGGGGACGAGCAGTACTTC.

The CDR3 bases are TGTGCCAGCAGCTTAGAACGATCCAGCTCCTACAATGAGCAGTTCTTC. Translating it yields CASSLERSSSYNEQFF. V gene TRBV7-2 combines with J gene TRBJ2-1; D remains unclear. The length of the CDR3 is 16 residues. Trimming took 1 base from V and 0 from J, leaving 10 bases between them. CDR1 is SGHTA and CDR2 is FQGNSA in the germline V gene.

Only a few counts were recorded for this clone. The chain links TRBV19 to TRBJ1-1, with TRBD1 as a possible D gene (5 bases). The V end lost 3 bases, the J end lost 4 bases, and 15 bases lay between the germline ends. CDR1 LNHDA and CDR2 SQIVND come from the germline V gene (reference sequence). CDR3 size: 15 residues. The CDR3 region is CASSISGGRATEAFF. The CDR3 nucleotides are TGTGCCAGTAGTATTTCCGGGGGAAGGGCCACTGAAGCTTTCTTT.

V is TRBV9 and J is TRBJ2-5, with D possibly called TRBD1 or TRBD2 (5 bases each). The CDR3 totals 16 residues. Trimming stripped 5 bases from V and 2 bases from J, with 19 bases between. Germline-derived CDR1 and CDR2 are SGDLS and YYNGEE. The CDR3 here is CASSPELVGRQETQYF. The CDR3 bases are TGTGCCAGCAGTCCTGAACTAGTGGGGCGTCAAGAGACCCAGTACTTC. The entire variable domain, with the rest obtained from reference TRBV9 and TRBJ2-5, is as follows: DSGVTQTPKHLITATGQRVTLRCSPRSGDLSVYWYQQSLDQGLQFLIQYYNGEERAKGNILERFSAQQFPDLHSELNLSSLELGDSALYFCASSPELVGRQETQYFGPGTRLLVL.

The chain employs TRBV5-6 and TRBJ2-2; perhaps TRBD2 as D (6 bases). Trimming left V 1 base short and J 6 bases short, with 19 bases between. CDR1 and CDR2 (germline): SGHDT, YYEEEE. The CDR3 runs 17 residues. CDR3 coding DNA: TGTGCCAGCAGCTTGCGTCACTGGGCCGCGGGGCCCGGGGAGCTGTTTTTT. This sequence encodes CASSLRHWAAGPGELFF.

The chain employs TRBV7-9 and TRBJ2-5; D might be TRBD1 (5 bases). The CDR3 is 15 amino acids. Germline CDR1 is SEHNR and CDR2 is FQNEAQ (reference sequence). Trimming left V 5 bases short and J 1 base short, with 14 bases between. CDR3 nucleotide sequence: TGTGCCAGCAGCCCAGAAGGGGCATCCCAAGAGACCCAGTACTTC. Amino acids: CASSPEGASQETQYF.

The chain carries TRBV27 and TRBJ2-3; 7 bases agree with TRBD2. Per germline, CDR1 MNHEY and CDR2 SMNVEV (reference sequence). This CDR3 has 18 amino acids. The ends lost 5 bases at V and 2 bases at J; junction bases unmatched: 16. In DNA, the CDR3 is TGTGCCAGCAGTCTCCTCCCCCGGCCTAGCGGTTACACAGATACGCAGTATTTT. Translating it yields CASSLLPRPSGYTDTQYF.

CDR3 in DNA: TGTGCCAGCTCCTCCAGCCTCCTGGGCTACGAGCAGTACTTC. The encoded protein is CASSSSLLGYEQYF. The gene calls are TRBV7-9 and TRBJ2-7; D unclear. The germline V gene has CDR1 SEHNR and CDR2 FQNEAQ (reference sequence). This CDR3 has 14 amino acids. The V end was cut by 8 bases, the J end by 3 bases, with 17 bases between. The complete variable domain, with remaining parts taken from reference TRBV7-9 and TRBJ2-7, reads DTGVSQNPRHKITKRGQNVTFRCDPISEHNRLYWYRQTLGQGPEFLTYFQNEAQLEKSRLLSDRFSAERPKGSFSTLEIQRTEQGDSAMYLCASSSSLLGYEQYFGPGTRLTVT.

The chain is built from TRBV2 and TRBJ2-7; 8 positions agree with TRBD1. J was trimmed by 2 bases and V by 6 bases; bases with no gene match: 6. Looked up from germline, CDR1 is SNHLY and CDR2 is FYNNEI. The CDR3 runs 14 residues. CDR3 in DNA: TGTGCCAGCAGCCCTCCAGGGGGCCCCTACGAGCAGTACTTC. As protein: CASSPPGGPYEQYF. The full variable domain, completed using reference TRBV2 and TRBJ2-7, is EPEVTQTPSHQVTQMGQEVILRCVPISNHLYFYWYRQILGQKVEFLVSFYNNEISEKSEIFDDQFSVERPDGSNFTLKIRSTKLEDSAMYFCASSPPGGPYEQYFGPGTRLTVT.

A note on this clone: Other DNA sequences in the sample encode the same CDR3. The gene calls are TRBV9 and TRBJ2-3, with D tentatively TRBD1 or TRBD2 (5 bases each). Trimming removed 2 bases from V and 6 bases from J, with 7 bases in between. The CDR3 covers 12 residues. Germline CDR1 is SGDLS and CDR2 is YYNGEE. CDR3 sequence: CASSVGEDTQYF. The CDR3 coding sequence is TGTGCCAGCAGCGTGGGGGAGGATACGCAGTATTTT.

This rearrangement joins TRBV6-5 to TRBJ2-2; no clear D gene. The CDR3 has 15 amino acids. Germline V CDR1 and CDR2: MNHEY, SVGAGI. V dropped 0 bases and J dropped 6 bases, with 11 bases sitting between them. The CDR3 coding sequence is TGTGCCAGCAGTTACTCGACCCCCGCACCCGGGGAGCTGTTTTTT. Translating it yields CASSYSTPAPGELFF.

This chain connects TRBV14 to TRBJ2-1, with D uncertain. Between the trimmed V and J ends, which lost 4 bases and 6 bases, there was a span of 25 bases. Germline V CDR1 and CDR2: SGHDN, FVKESK. This CDR3 is built from 18 residues. The CDR3 DNA sequence: TGTGCCAGCAGCCCTGGCCCCCGAAATGTAGACGCCCGCAATGAGCAGTTCTTC. The encoded protein is CASSPGPRNVDARNEQFF.

The chain is built from TRBV5-6 and TRBJ2-7, with 7 nucleotides matching TRBD2. The CDR3 sequence is 12 residues long. Germline CDR1 is SGHDT and CDR2 is YYEEEE. V lost 4 bases, J lost 6 bases, and 4 bases stayed unmatched. CDR3 sequence: CASSNGGFEQYF. The CDR3 DNA is TGTGCCAGCAGCAACGGGGGGTTCGAGCAGTACTTC.

The chain has TRBV5-6 and TRBJ2-7, with D perhaps TRBD2 (6 bases). Looked up from germline, CDR1 is SGHDT and CDR2 is YYEEEE. The CDR3 loop spans 15 amino acids. V lost 0 bases, J lost 2 bases, and 12 bases lay in between. The DNA for the CDR3 is TGTGCCAGCAGCTTGGTGGAGGGGCGAACCTACGAGCAGTACTTC. It yields the protein CASSLVEGRTYEQYF.

The V call is TRBV6-6, the J call TRBJ2-2; D is ambiguous. V lost 2 bases and J lost 5, with 9 bases in between. The CDR3 has 14 residues. CDR1 MNHNY and CDR2 SVGAGI come from the germline V gene (reference sequence). This CDR3 reads CASSYEVATGELFF. In nucleotides, the CDR3 is TGTGCCAGCAGTTACGAGGTCGCGACCGGGGAGCTGTTTTTT.

This chain joins TRBV15 and TRBJ2-7; D remains ambiguous. In germline, CDR1 is LNHNV, CDR2 YYDKDF (reference sequence). The CDR3 is made up of 16 amino acids. With 1 base removed from V and 3 bases from J, the gap between germline ends came to 16 bases. CDR3 sequence: CATSRAPVEDFYEQYF. The CDR3 region has the DNA TGTGCCACCAGCAGAGCCCCAGTGGAAGACTTCTACGAGCAGTACTTC.

CDR3 protein: CASTYLGDANEKLFF. DNA for the CDR3: TGTGCCAGCACCTACCTGGGTGATGCTAATGAAAAACTGTTTTTT. The chain links TRBV7-2 to TRBJ1-4; D remains ambiguous. The CDR3 is 15 residues long. CDR1 is SGHTA, CDR2 FQGNSA, per germline. Trimming left V 7 bases short and J 3 bases short, with 15 bases between.

The genes are TRBV7-8 and TRBJ2-7, with TRBD2 matching over 13 bases. Germline assignment: CDR1 SGHVS and CDR2 FQNEAQ. The CDR3 has 17 amino acids. J lost 2 bases, V lost 5 bases, and 9 bases had no gene match. The CDR3 region has the DNA TGTGCCAGCAGCCCCGGACTAGCGGGAGATGTCACCTACGAGCAGTACTTC. Protein sequence: CASSPGLAGDVTYEQYF.

The chain joins TRBV9 to TRBJ2-1; 7 bases line up with TRBD2. CDR1 is SGDLS and CDR2 is YYNGEE in the germline V gene. CDR3 length: 18 residues. The junction had 16 bases not matched to a gene; V was cut back by 4 bases and J by 3 bases. The CDR3 loop reads CASSIPKQTSADYNEQFF. The CDR3 nucleotides are TGTGCCAGCAGCATACCAAAGCAAACTAGCGCTGACTACAATGAGCAGTTCTTC.

V gene TRBV10-3 combines with J gene TRBJ2-7, with no clear D. CDR1 and CDR2 from the germline V gene are ENHRY and SYGVKD. This CDR3 has 13 residues. The V end was cut by 9 bases, the J end by 5 bases, with 17 bases between. The CDR3 nucleotides read TGTGCCATGTCAACCGGGCCCCTCCACGAGCAGTACTTC. Translating it yields CAMSTGPLHEQYF.

This chain joins TRBV28 and TRBJ2-2, with TRBD1 identical over 10 bases. CDR1 is MDHEN and CDR2 is SYDVKM in the germline V gene. Losses at the gene ends were 5 bases for V and 6 bases for J; bases not matched to a gene: 6. The CDR3 has 15 residues. CDR3 nucleotides: TGTGCCAGCAGTACGGCGACAGGGGGCCCCGGGGAGCTGTTTTTT. Its protein product is CASSTATGGPGELFF.

The V call is TRBV28, the J call TRBJ1-2, with D possibly matching TRBD1 (6 bases). CDR1 is MDHEN and CDR2 is SYDVKM in the germline V gene. Trimming stripped 7 bases from V and 8 bases from J, with 20 bases between. CDR3 length: 14 residues. The CDR3 DNA reads as TGTGCCAGCACCGGGGGGGCGGGGAGGAAGGGCTACACCTTC. Translated: CASTGGAGRKGYTF.